This is a list of T cell receptor beta chains from one sample in a study of OX40 agonist ivuxolimab in advanced cancers. Using immunoSEQ multiplex PCR, the repertoire was profiled, and TCRdb retains in-frame clones only, with some absent. Of approximately 37,000 clones listed, about 80% are singletons. The material was CD4+ or CD8+ T cells sorted from blood, obtained in a trial of the OX40 agonist ivuxolimab. Receptors were obtained from an adult with an advanced solid tumor such as melanoma, head and neck, liver or kidney cancer. Both conserved end residues are part of each CDR3. A D gene is named only where the DNA matches it firmly. Rows give clone size only sometimes, using once, few, many, or a class for an expanded clone.

v_gene: TRBV28; j_gene: TRBJ1-3; abundance: .; d_gene: TRBD1; CDR3nt: TGTGCCAGCAACTTACAGGGGGACTCTGGAAACACCATATATTTT; CDR3aa: CASNLQGDSGNTIYF
v_gene: TRBV27; j_gene: TRBJ2-5; abundance: .; d_gene: TRBD1; CDR3nt: TGTGCCAGCACTCCGACAGGGGCGCAAGAGACCCAGTACTTC; CDR3aa: CASTPTGAQETQYF
v_gene: TRBV5-3; j_gene: TRBJ2-7; abundance: .; d_gene: .; CDR3nt: TGTGCCAGAAGCCCGTGTAGGGGGTTCTCCCCTCGGGACTACGAGCAGTACTTC; CDR3aa: CARSPCRGFSPRDYEQYF
v_gene: TRBV7-9; j_gene: TRBJ2-3; abundance: few; d_gene: .; CDR3nt: TGTGCCAGCAGCTTCAAACTAGTTCTTACAGATACGCAGTATTTT; CDR3aa: CASSFKLVLTDTQYF
v_gene: TRBV9; j_gene: TRBJ2-3; abundance: .; d_gene: TRBD2; CDR3nt: TGTGCCAGCAGCGCGTTAGCGGGAGGGCCGGCAGATACGCAGTATTTT; CDR3aa: CASSALAGGPADTQYF
v_gene: TRBV4-2; j_gene: TRBJ1-2; abundance: once; d_gene: .; CDR3nt: TGTGCCAGCAGCCAAGGGACAGCGACTAACTATGGCTACACCTTC; CDR3aa: CASSQGTATNYGYTF
v_gene: TRBV27; j_gene: TRBJ2-3; abundance: .; d_gene: TRBD2; CDR3nt: TGTGCCAGCAGTCCGCGTAGAGGAGCGGGAGTTGTTGGTATCGATACGCAGTATTTT; CDR3aa: CASSPRRGAGVVGIDTQYF
v_gene: TRBV4-2; j_gene: TRBJ2-7; abundance: .; d_gene: TRBD2; CDR3nt: TGTGCCAGCAGCCAAGCCGGGAGGGGGACCGACTACGAGCAGTACTTC; CDR3aa: CASSQAGRGTDYEQYF
v_gene: TRBV11-2; j_gene: TRBJ2-7; abundance: once; d_gene: TRBD1; CDR3nt: TGTGCCAGCAGCTTAGGGTACGGGACAGACTCCTACGAGCAGTACTTC; CDR3aa: CASSLGYGTDSYEQYF
v_gene: TRBV4-2; j_gene: TRBJ1-1; abundance: .; d_gene: TRBD1; CDR3nt: TGTGCCAGCAGCCAAGGCGCGACAGGGGAGGCTGAAGCTTTCTTT; CDR3aa: CASSQGATGEAEAFF
v_gene: TRBV5-6; j_gene: TRBJ2-7; abundance: .; d_gene: TRBD2; CDR3nt: TGTGCCAGCAGCTTGTATAGCGGGAGGGCCTACGAGCAGTACTTC; CDR3aa: CASSLYSGRAYEQYF
v_gene: TRBV28; j_gene: TRBJ2-7; abundance: .; d_gene: TRBD1; CDR3nt: TGTGCCAGCAGTTCGACGGGACAGGGGTTTTACGAGCAGTACTTC; CDR3aa: CASSSTGQGFYEQYF
v_gene: TRBV27; j_gene: TRBJ2-6; abundance: .; d_gene: .; CDR3nt: TGTGCCAGCAGAACAGGGACTGGGGCCAACGTCCTGACTTTC; CDR3aa: CASRTGTGANVLTF
v_gene: TRBV15; j_gene: TRBJ1-3; abundance: .; d_gene: TRBD1; CDR3nt: TGTGCCACCAGCAGAGAGGTAGACAGGGGGCTTGGAAACACCATATATTTT; CDR3aa: CATSREVDRGLGNTIYF
v_gene: TRBV5-6; j_gene: TRBJ2-4; abundance: .; d_gene: .; CDR3nt: TGTGCCAGCAGCTTGGCAGGGGTTAACATTCAGTACTTC; CDR3aa: CASSLAGVNIQYF
v_gene: TRBV7-2; j_gene: TRBJ2-7; abundance: once; d_gene: TRBD1; CDR3nt: TGTGCCAGCAGCTCTTCGACAGGGGCCTACGAGCAGTACTTC; CDR3aa: CASSSSTGAYEQYF
v_gene: TRBV5-8; j_gene: TRBJ1-3; abundance: once; d_gene: TRBD1; CDR3nt: TGTGCCAGCAGCCCGGGACAGGGTAACGGAGGTGGAAACACCATATATTTT; CDR3aa: CASSPGQGNGGGNTIYF
v_gene: TRBV2; j_gene: TRBJ1-1; abundance: once; d_gene: .; CDR3nt: TGTGCCAGCAGTACAGGATTGAACACTGAAGCTTTCTTT; CDR3aa: CASSTGLNTEAFF
v_gene: TRBV7-9; j_gene: TRBJ2-2; abundance: .; d_gene: .; CDR3nt: TGTGCCAGCAGCTTTACCGGGGAGCTGTTTTTT; CDR3aa: CASSFTGELFF
v_gene: TRBV5-1; j_gene: TRBJ2-3; abundance: once; d_gene: TRBD2; CDR3nt: TGCGCCAGCAGCCTGACTAGCGGACTCACAGATACGCAGTATTTT; CDR3aa: CASSLTSGLTDTQYF
v_gene: TRBV5-1; j_gene: TRBJ2-7; abundance: .; d_gene: TRBD2; CDR3nt: TGCGCCAGCAGTAGCGGGAGGGCGTACGAGCAGTACTTC; CDR3aa: CASSSGRAYEQYF
v_gene: TRBV27; j_gene: TRBJ2-2; abundance: .; d_gene: .; CDR3nt: TGTGCCAGCACTCCCCTGGTTCCGAACACCGGGGAGCTGTTTTTT; CDR3aa: CASTPLVPNTGELFF
v_gene: TRBV14; j_gene: TRBJ2-5; abundance: .; d_gene: .; CDR3nt: TGTGCCAGCAGCCAAGTTCTAGGGCGGCTCCAAGAGACCCAGTACTTC; CDR3aa: CASSQVLGRLQETQYF